This TCR beta chain stems from a study of blood T cell repertoires in COVID-19. For the study at large: Some COVID-19 samples were acute and others convalescent; all came from the United States, Italy and Spain.

CDR1 and CDR2 from the germline V gene are SGHTA and FQGNSA. The CDR3 has 16 residues. V lost 7 bases, J lost 8 bases, and 15 bases stayed unmatched. Assay used: immunoSEQ multiplex PCR; TCRdb lists only in-frame clones, some missing. The table shows approximately 9,200 clones, with around 85% occurring only once. This clonotype was sampled from a man between 60 and 75 years old with acute or convalescent COVID-19. The sample consisted of peripheral blood. V is TRBV7-2 and J is TRBJ1-4; TRBD1 agrees at 8 bases. CDR3 sequence: CASTANSGTGGEKLFF. Written as DNA, the CDR3 is TGTGCCAGCACCGCGAACTCCGGGACAGGAGGGGAAAAACTGTTTTTT.